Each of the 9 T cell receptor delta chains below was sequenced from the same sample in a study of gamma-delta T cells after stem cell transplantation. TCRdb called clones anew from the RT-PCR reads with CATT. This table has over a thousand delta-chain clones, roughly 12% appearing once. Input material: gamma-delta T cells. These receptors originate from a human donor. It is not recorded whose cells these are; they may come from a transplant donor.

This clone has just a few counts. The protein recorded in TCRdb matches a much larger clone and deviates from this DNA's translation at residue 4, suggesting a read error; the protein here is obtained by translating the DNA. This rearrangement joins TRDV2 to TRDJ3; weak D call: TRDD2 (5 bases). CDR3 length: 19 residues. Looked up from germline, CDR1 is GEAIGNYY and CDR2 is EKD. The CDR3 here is CACGTGSSLTSWDTRQMFF. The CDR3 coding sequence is TGTGCCTGTGGCACCGGTTCCTCCTTAACCTCCTGGGACACCCGACAGATGTTTTTC.

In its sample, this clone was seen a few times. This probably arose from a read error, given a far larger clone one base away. The CDR3 DNA reads as TGTGCCTGTGACGCCCTGGGGTCCCCTTACACCGATAAACTCATCTTT. This translates into CACDALGSPYTDKLIF. This rearrangement joins TRDV2 to TRDJ1; TRDD3 might be the D (6 bases). This CDR3 has 16 residues. Trimming stripped 3 bases from V and 0 bases from J, with 16 bases between. Germline CDR1 reads GEAIGNYY; CDR2 reads EKD.

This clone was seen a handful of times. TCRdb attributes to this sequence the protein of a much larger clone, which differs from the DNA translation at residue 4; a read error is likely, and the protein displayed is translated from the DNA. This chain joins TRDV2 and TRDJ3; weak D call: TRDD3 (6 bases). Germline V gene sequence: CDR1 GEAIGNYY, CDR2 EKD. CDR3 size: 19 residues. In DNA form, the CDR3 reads TGTGCCTGTGGCACCGGGGGACACACCTCGTCCTGGGACACCCGACAGATGTTTTTC. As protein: CACGTGGHTSSWDTRQMFF.

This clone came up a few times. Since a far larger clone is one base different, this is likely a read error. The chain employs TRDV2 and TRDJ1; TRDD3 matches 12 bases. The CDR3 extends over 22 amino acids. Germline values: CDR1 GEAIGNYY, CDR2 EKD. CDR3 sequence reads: CSCDTLSAFKTGGYQYTDKLIF. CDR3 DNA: TGTTCCTGTGACACCTTGAGTGCCTTTAAAACTGGGGGATACCAGTACACCGATAAACTCATCTTT.

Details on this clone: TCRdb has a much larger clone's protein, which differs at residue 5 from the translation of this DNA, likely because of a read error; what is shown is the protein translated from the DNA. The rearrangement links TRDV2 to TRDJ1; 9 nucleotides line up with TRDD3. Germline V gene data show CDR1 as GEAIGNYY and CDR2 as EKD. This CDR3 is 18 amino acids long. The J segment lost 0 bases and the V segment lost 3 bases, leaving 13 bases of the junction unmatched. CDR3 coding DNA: TGTGCCTGTGACGCCGTCCTTACTGGGGGACACTACACCGATAAACTCATCTTT. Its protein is CACDAVLTGGHYTDKLIF.

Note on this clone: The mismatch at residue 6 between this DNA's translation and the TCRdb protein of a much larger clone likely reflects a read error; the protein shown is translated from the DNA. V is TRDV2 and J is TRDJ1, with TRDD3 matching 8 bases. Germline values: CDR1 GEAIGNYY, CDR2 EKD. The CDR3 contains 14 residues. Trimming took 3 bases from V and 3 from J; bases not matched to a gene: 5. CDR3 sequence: CACDANGGSDKLIF. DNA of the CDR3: TGTGCCTGTGACGCTAATGGGGGATCCGATAAACTCATCTTT.

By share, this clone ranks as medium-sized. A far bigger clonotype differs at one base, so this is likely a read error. CDR3 DNA: TGTGCCTGTGCCACGGCGGGCTTTCCTACTGGGGCTTATGGCGATAAACTCATCTTT. This gives the protein CACATAGFPTGAYGDKLIF. The rearrangement links TRDV2 to TRDJ1; possibly TRDD2 or TRDD3 for D (7 bases each). The ends were cut back, 5 bases at V and 4 bases at J, with 31 bases in the middle. The CDR3 runs 19 residues. From germline, CDR1 is GEAIGNYY and CDR2 EKD.

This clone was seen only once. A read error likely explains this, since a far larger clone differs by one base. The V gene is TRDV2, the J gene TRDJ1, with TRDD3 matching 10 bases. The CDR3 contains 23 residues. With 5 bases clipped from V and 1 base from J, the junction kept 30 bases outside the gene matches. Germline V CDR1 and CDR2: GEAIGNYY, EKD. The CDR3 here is CACVKVGTSQKNITGGSTDKLIF. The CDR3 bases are TGTGCCTGTGTCAAGGTGGGAACTTCCCAAAAAAACATTACTGGGGGATCCACCGATAAACTCATCTTT.

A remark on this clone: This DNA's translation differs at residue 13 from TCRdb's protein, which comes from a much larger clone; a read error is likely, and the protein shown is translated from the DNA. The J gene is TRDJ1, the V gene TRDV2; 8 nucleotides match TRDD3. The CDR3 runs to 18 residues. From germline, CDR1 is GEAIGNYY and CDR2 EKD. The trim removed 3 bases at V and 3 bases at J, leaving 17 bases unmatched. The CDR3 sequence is CACDPVGTGGPYADKLIF. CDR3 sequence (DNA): TGTGCCTGTGACCCGGTGGGTACTGGGGGTCCCTACGCCGATAAACTCATCTTT.